The rows below give T cell receptor beta chains drawn from one sample of a study of a mutant IDH1 vaccine in newly diagnosed glioma. Antigen specificity for these receptors is unknown. Sequenced by immunoSEQ multiplex PCR; TCRdb stores in-frame clones only, minus some. The sample yields about 48,000 clones, roughly four fifths seen once. Here the sequenced sample was PBMCs, taken from a glioma patient whose treatment included an IDH1 peptide vaccine. These receptors all come from a man in his forties with glioma. The CDR3 runs from the conserved cysteine through the conserved F or W. A D gene is named only where the DNA matches it firmly. For some rows the clone size is stated as once, few or many, or as a class when expanded; others skip it.

d_call	j_call	v_call	clone_size	cdr3_nt	cdr3_aa
.	TRBJ1-3	TRBV6-6	.	TGTGCCAGCAGTTACATCGACAGCGCCTCAAACACCATATATTTT	CASSYIDSASNTIYF
TRBD1	TRBJ1-5	TRBV19	.	TGTGCCAGTAGAGAAACACAGGGGGCTGGCAATCAGCCCCAGCATTTT	CASRETQGAGNQPQHF
TRBD1	TRBJ1-2	TRBV19	.	TGTGCCAGTAGTAGGGGACAGGAATATATTAACTATGGCTACACCTTC	CASSRGQEYINYGYTF
.	TRBJ1-5	TRBV2	.	TGTGCCAGCAGTGCGACAGCGAATCAGCCCCAGCATTTT	CASSATANQPQHF
.	TRBJ2-2	TRBV4-1	.	TGCGCCAGCAGCCTAATGTCGGACACCGGGGAGCTGTTTTTT	CASSLMSDTGELFF
.	TRBJ2-3	TRBV7-7	.	TGTGCCAGCAGCCAATTTACAGAGAGCACAGATACGCAGTATTTT	CASSQFTESTDTQYF
.	TRBJ2-1	TRBV7-6	.	TGTGCCAGCAGGCTATACCCCGTAGCGGACTACTCCTACAATGAGCAGTTCTTC	CASRLYPVADYSYNEQFF
.	TRBJ2-3	TRBV29-1	.	TGCAGCGCCTCCGGGTTTTCACGGGGGCAGTATTTT	CSASGFSRGQYF
.	TRBJ1-5	TRBV6-1	few	TGTGCCAGCAGTGTTTCCAGTTATAGCAATCAGCCCCAGCATTTT	CASSVSSYSNQPQHF
TRBD1	TRBJ2-7	TRBV19	.	TGTGCCAGTAGACTCCGGGACAGGGACTACGAGCAGTACTTC	CASRLRDRDYEQYF
TRBD1	TRBJ2-5	TRBV7-9	.	TGTGCCAGCAGCACAGGGGCAAGAAGAGAAGAGACCCAGTACTTC	CASSTGARREETQYF
.	TRBJ2-3	TRBV11-3	.	TGTGCCAGCAGCTTTAGCACAGATACGCAGTATTTT	CASSFSTDTQYF
TRBD1	TRBJ2-2	TRBV13	.	TGTGCCAGCAGGGACAGGGATAGGACCGGGGAGCTGTTTTTT	CASRDRDRTGELFF
TRBD1	TRBJ2-7	TRBV11-2	.	TGTGCCAGCAGCCGCCGGGACAGGGGTTCCTACGAGCAGTACTTC	CASSRRDRGSYEQYF
.	TRBJ1-1	TRBV18	few	TGTGCCAGCTCACCACCTCTCGGATTGGAAGTGGGAGCTTTCTTT	CASSPPLGLEVGAFF
TRBD2	TRBJ2-2	TRBV11-3	.	TGTGCCAGCAGCTTCCATCGGCTAGCGGCCAACACCGGGGAGCTGTTTTTT	CASSFHRLAANTGELFF
TRBD2	TRBJ2-2	TRBV27	.	TGTGCCAGCAGGAAGCGATCGGGACTAGCTACCGGGGAGCTGTTTTTT	CASRKRSGLATGELFF
.	TRBJ2-1	TRBV6-1	.	TGTGCCAGCATCGACGATCAGCGTTCCTACAATGAGCAGTTCTTC	CASIDDQRSYNEQFF
TRBD2	TRBJ2-5	TRBV5-1	.	TGCGCCAGCAGCTTCGGTGCGGGAGGAAGAGAAACCCAGTACTTC	CASSFGAGGRETQYF
.	TRBJ1-2	TRBV12-5	.	TGTGCTAGTGGTTTCACCAACTACTCCAGGGAGTCCTATGGCTACACCTTC	CASGFTNYSRESYGYTF
TRBD1	TRBJ2-2	TRBV19	.	TGTGCCAGTAGTATGCCGCGTGGACAGGGGGATAGGGGGGAGCTGTTTTTT	CASSMPRGQGDRGELFF
TRBD1	TRBJ2-2	TRBV4-1	.	TGCGCCAGCAGCCAATACCCCCAGGGGGCCACCGGGGAGCTGTTTTTT	CASSQYPQGATGELFF
TRBD2	TRBJ2-1	TRBV30	.	TGTGCCTGGAGTATCCTAGCGGGGTCCTACAATGAGCAGTTCTTC	CAWSILAGSYNEQFF
.	TRBJ1-1	TRBV11-3	.	TGTGCCAGCAGCTTGCCTGGGGGGGCTGTGAACACTGAAGCTTTCTTT	CASSLPGGAVNTEAFF
TRBD2	TRBJ2-2	TRBV12-5	.	TGTGCTAGTGGATCGCCTAGCGGGACTGCCGGGGAGCTGTTTTTT	CASGSPSGTAGELFF
TRBD1	TRBJ2-5	TRBV28	.	TGTGCCAGCAGTCTCCGACCGGGACAGGGGGGGGAGACCCAGTACTTC	CASSLRPGQGGETQYF
.	TRBJ2-1	TRBV19	once	TGTGCCAGTAGTATCATCGATGGGGGAGTTCGCGATGAGCAGTTCTTC	CASSIIDGGVRDEQFF
.	TRBJ1-2	TRBV5-6	.	TGTGCCAGCAGCCTGGGTGTAAGTGGCTACACCTTC	CASSLGVSGYTF
TRBD2	TRBJ2-1	TRBV10-1	few	TGCGCCAACCTGACTAGCGGGAGTAATGAGCAGTTCTTC	CANLTSGSNEQFF
TRBD1	TRBJ1-5	TRBV7-9	.	TGTGCCAGCAGCCCAGGGACAGAGCCTTATAGCAATCAGCCCCAGCATTTT	CASSPGTEPYSNQPQHF
TRBD1	TRBJ2-1	TRBV9	.	TGTGCCAGCAGCGCCACAGGGGAAGGTGAGCAGTTCTTC	CASSATGEGEQFF
.	TRBJ2-3	TRBV10-2	once	TGCGCCAGCAGTGAGCCCAGCACAGATACGCAGTATTTT	CASSEPSTDTQYF
TRBD2	TRBJ2-1	TRBV25-1	.	TGTGCCAGCAGTGAATTGGCGGGAGGGGGGAATGAGCAGTTCTTC	CASSELAGGGNEQFF
TRBD2	TRBJ2-3	TRBV4-1	.	TGCGCCAGCAGCCAAGATCCGGCTAGCGGGATCCCAGATACGCAGTATTTT	CASSQDPASGIPDTQYF
TRBD1	TRBJ1-4	TRBV9	many	TGTGCCAGCAGCGTAGGGGACAGGAATGAAAAACTGTTTTTT	CASSVGDRNEKLFF
.	TRBJ2-4	TRBV29-1	.	TGCAGCGTTGATCTATCCCAAAACATTCAGTACTTC	CSVDLSQNIQYF
TRBD1	TRBJ2-1	TRBV7-9	.	TGTGCCAGCAGCTTAGGGGCCGGACAGGGGGTCTACAATGAGCAGTTCTTC	CASSLGAGQGVYNEQFF
TRBD1	TRBJ1-5	TRBV7-6	few	TGTGCCAGCAGCCTCCCAGGGGGAATGGGCAAAAATCAGCCCCAGCATTTT	CASSLPGGMGKNQPQHF
.	TRBJ2-5	TRBV14	.	TGTGCCAGCAGCCAAGAGGCAGAGACCCAGTACTTC	CASSQEAETQYF
.	TRBJ1-1	TRBV7-2	.	TGTGCCAGCAGCGCACAGGGGAACACTGAAGCTTTCTTT	CASSAQGNTEAFF
.	TRBJ2-3	TRBV6-5	.	TGTGCCAGCAGTTACAAAGAAAGGACAGATACGCAGTATTTT	CASSYKERTDTQYF
TRBD1	TRBJ1-5	TRBV7-9	few	TGTGCCAGCAGCCTGGGACAGAGCAATCAGCCCCAGCATTTT	CASSLGQSNQPQHF
.	TRBJ2-7	TRBV27	.	TGTGCCAGCAGCCCGGGGATTTCCTACGAGCAGTACTTC	CASSPGISYEQYF
.	TRBJ1-1	TRBV10-3	few	TGTGCCATCAGTGAGTCTTGGGGGCGGAACACTGAAGCTTTCTTT	CAISESWGRNTEAFF
.	TRBJ2-4	TRBV5-1	once	TGCGCCAGCAGCTTAGTGCCCTCAACCGACATTCAGTACTTC	CASSLVPSTDIQYF
TRBD2	TRBJ2-3	TRBV28	.	TGTGCCAGCAATTCCCCCACTAGCGGGAGAACACCCACAGATACGCAGTATTTT	CASNSPTSGRTPTDTQYF
TRBD1	TRBJ1-2	TRBV5-4	.	TGTGCCAGCAGCTTACCCGACAGGGCCTATGGCTACACCTTC	CASSLPDRAYGYTF
.	TRBJ1-2	TRBV5-1	.	TGCGCCAGCAGCTTCTGGACGGGGAGCTATGGCTACACCTTC	CASSFWTGSYGYTF
.	TRBJ2-5	TRBV30	once	TGTGCCTGGAGTGTGGGGGAGACCCAGTACTTC	CAWSVGETQYF
TRBD2	TRBJ2-1	TRBV4-2	.	TGTGCCAGCAGCCAGACCGGTAGCGGGAGATGGGATGAGCAGTTCTTC	CASSQTGSGRWDEQFF
.	TRBJ1-2	TRBV5-1	.	TGCGCCAGCAGCTTCGCAGGGAACTATGGCTACACCTTC	CASSFAGNYGYTF
.	TRBJ2-7	TRBV21-1	.	TGTGCCAGCAGTTTAAGCTGGGCTAGCGGTTACTACGAGCAGTACTTC	CASSLSWASGYYEQYF
.	TRBJ2-1	TRBV29-1	once	TGCAGCGTTATTGGGACTCTCCGGGGAAATGAGCAGTTCTTC	CSVIGTLRGNEQFF
.	TRBJ1-2	TRBV5-1	.	TGCGCCAGCAGCTTGGAGGACAAGACTAACTACGGCTACACCTTC	CASSLEDKTNYGYTF